The present entry profiles one T cell receptor (beta chain) with its context. Its target is not known. Germline V CDR1 and CDR2: MDHEN, SYDVKM. Unmatched junction bases numbered 8, after V lost 8 bases and J lost 3 bases. This CDR3 spans 15 amino acids. The source of the sample is a study of T cell responses to AZD1222 COVID-19 vaccine. Study-wide context: Recipients boosted at about 4 weeks or about 12 weeks are pooled. Study-level findings and limits: Across the whole spike, CD4 TCRs peaked at regions 160-218 and 743-854. None of the repertoires were sampled until the peak T cell response had passed.

Profiling relied on immunoSEQ multiplex PCR, and the TCRdb table lists in-frame clones only, not all of them. The repertoire includes some 60,000 clones, more than 65% of them detected once, and 20% sits in the top ten. The sample here was peripheral blood, taken on day 0 of AZD1222 vaccination. The clonotype was recovered from an adult in good health. The V call is TRBV28, the J call TRBJ2-3; 10 bases are shared with TRBD2. CDR3 coding DNA: TGTGCCAGCTGCCCAGTGGGACTAGCGACAGATACGCAGTATTTT. This sequence encodes CASCPVGLATDTQYF.